This T cell receptor beta chain was obtained from a study of Ad26.COV2.S vaccination and SARS-CoV-2 variants (dated by TCRdb to about 2021). Notes on the research overall: Vaccine-arm donors were drawn from COV1001, a multicentre, randomized, double-blind, placebo-controlled phase I-IIa trial of Ad26.COV2.S in healthy adults. Ad26.COV2.S was administered intramuscularly at 5 x 10^10 or 1 x 10^11 viral particles, either as a single shot or as two shots given 56 days apart. The specificity and breadth of SARS-CoV-2-reactive T cell receptors after Ad26.COV2.S vaccination were assessed by TCRbeta repertoire sequencing. A total of 32 samples were included in the TCR-sequenced set, comprising roughly 20 Ad26.COV2.S vaccine recipients, 5 placebo recipients and 8 SARS-CoV-2 convalescent individuals. Participants in the trial were split at random into five groups of five each, receiving low-dose or high-dose Ad26.COV2.S once or twice, or else placebo on both occasions. Investigators remained blinded to trial group allocation during experiments and outcome assessment. On the study overall, not on this receptor specifically: Spike-specific TCR breadth was higher in Ad26.COV2.S recipients than in placebo recipients (P = 0.0014). The study was not powered for comparison of responses between vaccine doses or regimens. Vaccine and placebo recipients had similar non-spike TCR breadth, a finding consistent with the vaccine containing only spike. The authors noted that total T cell responses may have been underestimated by the TCR breadth and depth analyses. After vaccination, substantial breadth of spike-specific CD8+ and CD4+ T cell responses was reported.

The immunoSEQ Assay was the method used to sequence TCRbeta CDR3 regions. After extraction, genomic DNA underwent amplification by bias-controlled multiplex PCR, followed by high-throughput sequencing. The paper's processing steps were these. To quantify the absolute abundance of each unique TCRbeta CDR3 region, sequences were collapsed and filtered. Usable DNA was measured by amplifying reference genes present in all nucleated cells, and TCRbeta template counts were normalized to that usable DNA to estimate T cell fraction. Repertoire TCRs were annotated as SARS-CoV-2-specific when V gene, CDR3 amino acid sequence and J gene were exactly matched to a known reactive TCR set. The reference SARS-CoV-2 TCR set came from MIRA and was filtered for enrichment in COVID-19-positive ImmuneCODE repertoires, removing public or cross-reactive TCRs. Drawing on the MIRA antigens, annotated TCRs were analysed further at the level of specific ORF or position within ORF. Depth was the summed frequency of annotated unique rearrangements, while breadth was defined as annotated unique rearrangements over total unique productive rearrangements. TCR breadth was compared between groups using two-sided Wilcoxon rank-sum tests. As stored in TCRdb, this immuneACCESS dataset retains in-frame rearrangements with V and J assigned. A fraction of the clones does not appear; measured against another copy, unresolved V genes explain less than half of the discrepancy, and the remainder lacks a known reason. The DNA was the basis for D and trimming; V, J and clone size are from that table. For this sample there are 500,000 or so clones; around nine tenths appear just once. Around 13% of the sample comes from the top ten.

The label giving this sample's treatment or condition can be read as: roughly 20 received Ad26.COV2.S at low or high dose, single or two shots; 5 received placebo; per-sample allocation not given. For vaccine and placebo recipients, repertoires were sequenced using samples collected on day 63 after the first injection. In Cohort 1b, 25 or so adults aged 18-55 years were enrolled at a single site in Boston, USA, between 29 July and 7 August 2020. Ad26.COV2.S consisted of a replication-incompetent adenovirus type 26 vector by which a prefusion-stabilized SARS-CoV-2 spike protein from the original Wuhan strain was expressed. Including cysteine and phenylalanine, the CDR3 has 13 amino acids. Only CDR3 DNA is held: 39 bases, read in frame from base 1. The junction shows trimming of 6 bases on V and 8 bases on J, plus 14 bases between the germline ends. Of note for this clone: Its antigen is not yet known. No per-base quality is available; no much larger clone lies one base away.

This receptor was obtained from a person aged 18-60 years who received the Ad26.COV2.S COVID-19 vaccine or a placebo. Material: peripheral blood, obtained in a trial of Ad26.COV2.S vaccine versus placebo. Rearrangement joined TRBV12-3 or TRBV12-4 to TRBJ1-3, with TRBD1 perhaps the D gene, on 5 matching bases. At the DNA level, the sequence is TGTGCCAGCAGGGGGACCTCGGGGGACACCATATATTTT. Its amino acids are CASRGTSGDTIYF.